This TCR beta chain appears in the sequencing data of a study of cytomegalovirus exposure and HLA in healthy donors. Study summary: Earlier findings included some 120 million unique TCR beta sequences obtained from some 180 million T cells. Study observations and caveats: The study put around 180 TCR beta chains on its list as cytomegalovirus-associated. In a later analysis, DRB1 alleles had the most associated TCRs; HLA-C alleles the fewest. TCR beta sequences reportedly predicted most subjects' HLA-A and HLA-B alleles accurately.

The germline CDR1 and CDR2 sequences are MNHEY and SVGAGI. V was clipped by 4 bases and J by 5 bases; unmatched bases: 2. This CDR3 contains 13 residues. Turning to this clone: Its antigen is still unknown.

In the PCR, 60 Vbeta and 13 Jbeta primers were used. Only in-frame clones appear in the TCRdb table, and some are missing; sequencing was by immunoSEQ multiplex PCR. The repertoire consists of about 160,000 clones, with 60% to 80% occurring once and the leading ten covering just under 1%. This chain uses TRBV6-5 with TRBJ1-2; 9 positions agree with TRBD1. Material for sequencing was PBMCs. This sequence originates from a woman aged 50 to 65 in good health and CMV-seropositive. The CDR3, as DNA: TGTGCCAGCAGTTGGGACAGGGAGTATGGCTACACCTTC. It codes for CASSWDREYGYTF.